This T cell receptor (beta chain) was profiled in a study of blood T cells in healthy people across ages. Whole-study findings and limits: A roughly linear fall in TCR beta diversity per million T cells was seen with increasing age.

Only a few counts were recorded for this clonotype. Its antigen is as yet unknown. CDR1 and CDR2 (germline): LGHNA, YSLEER. V lost 3 bases, J lost 5 bases, and 16 bases lay in between. This CDR3 has 15 amino acids. Primed by a sample-barcoded 5' primer and a J-beta primer mix, a second PCR proceeded for about 7 to 11 cycles. One entry per CDR3 protein, called by TCRdb with MiXCR from the 5' RACE reads. The repertoire includes some 800,000 distinct CDR3 sequences, around a quarter of them detected once, and 3% to 4% sits in the top ten. Staff drew ten milliliters of peripheral blood from each donor. Another study also made use of these data, one on T cells of mothers and their children. Per that paper: Amplification in the second PCR used the M1S primer, which added sample barcodes and 2-4 random nucleotides. Related mother-child pairs shared marginally more repertoire than unrelated pairs, though not significantly.

The clonotype originates from a boy younger than 18 in good health. The rearrangement links TRBV4-3 to TRBJ1-2; D possibly corresponds to TRBD1 (5 bases). Source material: blood. Written as DNA, the CDR3 is TGCGCCAGCAGCCAGGGAACCGGGACTTTTTATGGCTACACCTTC. Encoded protein: CASSQGTGTFYGYTF.